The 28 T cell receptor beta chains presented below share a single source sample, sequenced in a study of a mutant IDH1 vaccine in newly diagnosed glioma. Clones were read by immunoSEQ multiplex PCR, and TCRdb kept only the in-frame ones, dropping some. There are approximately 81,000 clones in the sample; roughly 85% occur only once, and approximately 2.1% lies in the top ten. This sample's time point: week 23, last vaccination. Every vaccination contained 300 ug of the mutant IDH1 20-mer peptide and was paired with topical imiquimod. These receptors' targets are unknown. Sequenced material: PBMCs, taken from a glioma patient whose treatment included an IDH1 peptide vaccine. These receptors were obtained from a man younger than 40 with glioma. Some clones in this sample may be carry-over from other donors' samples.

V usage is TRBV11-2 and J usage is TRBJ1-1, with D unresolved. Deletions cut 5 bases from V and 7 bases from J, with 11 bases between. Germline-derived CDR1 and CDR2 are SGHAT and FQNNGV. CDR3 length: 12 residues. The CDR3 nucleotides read TGTGCCAGCAGCCGCCGATACCATGAAGCTTTCTTT. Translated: CASSRRYHEAFF.

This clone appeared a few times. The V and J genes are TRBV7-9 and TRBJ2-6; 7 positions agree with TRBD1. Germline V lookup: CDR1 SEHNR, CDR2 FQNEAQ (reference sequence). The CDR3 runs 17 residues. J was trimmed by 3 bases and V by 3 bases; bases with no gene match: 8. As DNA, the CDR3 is TGTGCCAGCAGCTTGTGGACAGGAAAGAGTGGGGCCAACGTCCTGACTTTC. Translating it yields CASSLWTGKSGANVLTF.

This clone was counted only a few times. The CDR3 coding sequence is TGTGCCAGCAGTGAACTAGCGGGGGACACCGGGGAGCTGTTTTTT. This translates into CASSELAGDTGELFF. The chain combines TRBV6-1 with TRBJ2-2; TRBD2 agrees at 10 bases. V gave up 2 bases and J gave up 3 bases; unmatched junction bases: 0. Germline CDR1 MNHNS, CDR2 SASEGT. The CDR3 consists of 15 residues.

The CDR3 sequence: CASSIDSYNQPQHF. CDR3 sequence (DNA): TGTGCCAGTAGTATCGACAGTTACAATCAGCCCCAGCATTTT. This chain links TRBV19 with TRBJ1-5; D is possibly TRBD1 (5 bases). Trimming cost V 3 bases and J 3 bases, with 9 bases left between them. CDR1 and CDR2 (germline): LNHDA, SQIVND (reference sequence). CDR3 length: 14 amino acids.

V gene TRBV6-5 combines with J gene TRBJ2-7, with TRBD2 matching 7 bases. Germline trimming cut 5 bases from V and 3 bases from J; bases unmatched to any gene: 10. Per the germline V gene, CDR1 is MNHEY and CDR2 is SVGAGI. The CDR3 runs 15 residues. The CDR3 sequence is CASSTGGGIGYEQYF. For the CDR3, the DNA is TGTGCCAGCAGTACTGGGGGAGGGATCGGCTACGAGCAGTACTTC.

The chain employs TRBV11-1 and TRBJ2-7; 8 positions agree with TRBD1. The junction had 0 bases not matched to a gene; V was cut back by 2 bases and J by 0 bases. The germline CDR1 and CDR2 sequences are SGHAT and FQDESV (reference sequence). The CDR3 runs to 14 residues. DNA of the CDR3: TGTGCCAGCAGCTTACAGGGGGCCTCCTACGAGCAGTACTTC. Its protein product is CASSLQGASYEQYF.

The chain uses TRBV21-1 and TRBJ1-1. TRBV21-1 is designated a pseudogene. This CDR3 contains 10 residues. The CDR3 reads CASSVLEAFF. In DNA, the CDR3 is TGTGCCAGCAGCGTCTTGGAAGCTTTCTTT.

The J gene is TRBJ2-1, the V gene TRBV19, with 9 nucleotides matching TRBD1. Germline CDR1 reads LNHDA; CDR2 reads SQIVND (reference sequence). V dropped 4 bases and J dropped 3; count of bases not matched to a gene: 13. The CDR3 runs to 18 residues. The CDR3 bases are TGTGCCAGTAGTACGTCCTCCCCGGGACAGGGCTACTACAATGAGCAGTTCTTC. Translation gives CASSTSSPGQGYYNEQFF.

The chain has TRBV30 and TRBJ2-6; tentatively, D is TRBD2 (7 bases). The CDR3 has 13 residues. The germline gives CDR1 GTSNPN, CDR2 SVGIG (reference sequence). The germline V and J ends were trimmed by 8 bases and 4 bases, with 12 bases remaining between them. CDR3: CAERGAGANVLTF. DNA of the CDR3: TGTGCCGAACGGGGGGCCGGGGCCAACGTCCTGACTTTC.

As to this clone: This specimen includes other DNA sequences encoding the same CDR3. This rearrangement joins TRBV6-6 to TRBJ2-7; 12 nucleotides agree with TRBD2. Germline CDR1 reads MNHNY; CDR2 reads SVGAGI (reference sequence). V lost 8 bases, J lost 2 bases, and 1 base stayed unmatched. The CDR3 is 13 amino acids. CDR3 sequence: CASSSGRAYEQYF. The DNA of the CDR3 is TGTGCCAGCTCTAGCGGGAGGGCCTACGAGCAGTACTTC.

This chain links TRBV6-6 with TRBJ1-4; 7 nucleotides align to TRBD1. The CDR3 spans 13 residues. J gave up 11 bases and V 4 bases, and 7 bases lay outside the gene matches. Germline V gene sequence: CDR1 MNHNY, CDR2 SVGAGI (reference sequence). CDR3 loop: CASSFEGAGKLFF. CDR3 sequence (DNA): TGTGCCAGCAGTTTCGAGGGGGCCGGTAAACTGTTTTTT.

Here the CDR3 reads CASSFNTGELFF. CDR3 coding DNA: TGTGCCAGCAGCTTTAACACCGGGGAGCTGTTTTTT. This chain connects TRBV7-3 to TRBJ2-2, with D hard to call. Germline V gene data show CDR1 as SGHTA and CDR2 as FQGTGA. This CDR3 has 12 residues. The V and J ends lost 3 bases and 2 bases respectively, with 1 base between them.

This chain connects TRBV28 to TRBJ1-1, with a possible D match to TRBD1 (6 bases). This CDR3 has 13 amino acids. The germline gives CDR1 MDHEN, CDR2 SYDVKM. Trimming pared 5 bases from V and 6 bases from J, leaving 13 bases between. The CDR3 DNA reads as TGTGCCAGCAGTCTGGGGGGGGCGGCTGAAGCTTTCTTT. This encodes CASSLGGAAEAFF. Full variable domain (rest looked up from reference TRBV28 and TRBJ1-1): DVKVTQSSRYLVKRTGEKVFLECVQDMDHENMFWYRQDPGLGLRLIYFSYDVKMKEKGDIPEGYSVSREKKERFSLILESASTNQTSMYLCASSLGGAAEAFFGQGTRLTVV.

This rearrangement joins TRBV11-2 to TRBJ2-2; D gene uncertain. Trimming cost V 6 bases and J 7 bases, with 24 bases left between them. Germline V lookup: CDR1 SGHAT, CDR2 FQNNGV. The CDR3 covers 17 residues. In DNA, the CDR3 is TGTGCCAGCAGGGGTTTTGGAAATCGAGGTATTGGCGGGGAGCTGTTTTTT. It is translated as CASRGFGNRGIGGELFF.

DNA of the CDR3: TGTGCCAGCAGTTTGTTCCCGAGTGAGGGGCTTTACTATGGCTACACCTTC. Its protein is CASSLFPSEGLYYGYTF. The chain links TRBV27 to TRBJ1-2; TRBD1 might be the D (5 bases). CDR3 length: 17 residues. Germline CDR1 reads MNHEY; CDR2 reads SMNVEV (reference sequence). Trimming pared 3 bases from V and 3 bases from J, leaving 20 bases between.

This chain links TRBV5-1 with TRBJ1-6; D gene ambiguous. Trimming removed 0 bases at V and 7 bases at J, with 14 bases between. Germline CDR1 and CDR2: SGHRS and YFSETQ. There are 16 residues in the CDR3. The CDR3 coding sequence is TGCGCCAGCAGCTTGGCTGGCTCCAGGTGGAATTCACCCCTCCACTTT. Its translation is CASSLAGSRWNSPLHF.

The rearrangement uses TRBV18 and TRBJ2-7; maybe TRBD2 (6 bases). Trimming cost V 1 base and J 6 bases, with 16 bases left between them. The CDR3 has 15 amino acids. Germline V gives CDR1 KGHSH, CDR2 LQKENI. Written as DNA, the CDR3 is TGTGCCAGCTCACCACGGCCTAGCGACAAGGGCGAGCAGTACTTC. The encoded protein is CASSPRPSDKGEQYF.

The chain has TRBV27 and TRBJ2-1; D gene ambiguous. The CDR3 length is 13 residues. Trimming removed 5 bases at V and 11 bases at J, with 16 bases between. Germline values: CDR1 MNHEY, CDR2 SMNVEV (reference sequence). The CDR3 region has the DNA TGTGCCAGCAGTCCCCCCCCAGGCGATAAGCAGTTCTTC. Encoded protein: CASSPPPGDKQFF.

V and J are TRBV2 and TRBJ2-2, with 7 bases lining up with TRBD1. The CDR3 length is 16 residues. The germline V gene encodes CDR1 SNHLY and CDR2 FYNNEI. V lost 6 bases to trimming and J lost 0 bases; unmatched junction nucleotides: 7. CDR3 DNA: TGTGCCAGCAGCGTCGCCAGGGGGACGAACACCGGGGAGCTGTTTTTT. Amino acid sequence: CASSVARGTNTGELFF. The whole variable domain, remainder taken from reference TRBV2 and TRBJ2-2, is EPEVTQTPSHQVTQMGQEVILRCVPISNHLYFYWYRQILGQKVEFLVSFYNNEISEKSEIFDDQFSVERPDGSNFTLKIRSTKLEDSAMYFCASSVARGTNTGELFFGEGSRLTVL.

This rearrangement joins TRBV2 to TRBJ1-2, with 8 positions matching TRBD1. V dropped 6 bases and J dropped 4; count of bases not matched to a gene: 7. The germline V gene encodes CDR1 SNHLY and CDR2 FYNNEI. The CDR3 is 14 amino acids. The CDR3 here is CASSSTTGGYGYTF. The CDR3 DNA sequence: TGTGCCAGCAGCTCCACTACAGGGGGCTATGGCTACACCTTC.

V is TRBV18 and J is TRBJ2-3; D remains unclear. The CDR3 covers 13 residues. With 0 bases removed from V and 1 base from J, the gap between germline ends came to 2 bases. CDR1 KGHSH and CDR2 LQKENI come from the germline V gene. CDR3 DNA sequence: TGTGCCAGCTCACCACCGGGCACAGATACGCAGTATTTT. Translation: CASSPPGTDTQYF.

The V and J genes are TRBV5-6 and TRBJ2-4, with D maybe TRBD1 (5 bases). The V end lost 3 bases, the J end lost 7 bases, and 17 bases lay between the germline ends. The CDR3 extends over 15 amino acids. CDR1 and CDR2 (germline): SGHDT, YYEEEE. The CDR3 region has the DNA TGTGCCAGCAGCTCTATCAGGGAACAGGTGAACATTCAGTACTTC. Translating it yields CASSSIREQVNIQYF.

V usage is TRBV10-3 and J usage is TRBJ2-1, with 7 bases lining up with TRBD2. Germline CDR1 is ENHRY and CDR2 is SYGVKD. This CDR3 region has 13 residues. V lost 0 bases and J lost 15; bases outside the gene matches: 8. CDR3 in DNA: TGTGCCATCAGTGAGTCGGGGGGGACGGGTTCGTTCTTC. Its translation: CAISESGGTGSFF.

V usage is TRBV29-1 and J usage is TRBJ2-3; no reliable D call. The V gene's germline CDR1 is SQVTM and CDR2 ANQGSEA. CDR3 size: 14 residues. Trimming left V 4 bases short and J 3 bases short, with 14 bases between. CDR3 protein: CSVGMIIRTDTQYF. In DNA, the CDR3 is TGCAGCGTTGGGATGATAATTCGTACAGATACGCAGTATTTT.

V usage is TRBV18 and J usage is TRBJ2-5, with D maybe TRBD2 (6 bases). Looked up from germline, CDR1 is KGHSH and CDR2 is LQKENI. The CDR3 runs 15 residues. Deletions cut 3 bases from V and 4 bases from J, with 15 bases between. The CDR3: CASSPGGSLRETQYF. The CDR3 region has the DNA TGTGCCAGCTCACCGGGGGGAAGTTTGCGAGAGACCCAGTACTTC.

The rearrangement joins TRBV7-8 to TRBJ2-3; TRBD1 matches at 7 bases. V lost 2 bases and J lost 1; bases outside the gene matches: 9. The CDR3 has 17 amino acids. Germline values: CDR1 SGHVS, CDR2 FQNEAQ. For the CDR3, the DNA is TGTGCCAGCAGCTTATCACCACCAGGGGGTGGCACAGATACGCAGTATTTT. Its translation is CASSLSPPGGGTDTQYF.

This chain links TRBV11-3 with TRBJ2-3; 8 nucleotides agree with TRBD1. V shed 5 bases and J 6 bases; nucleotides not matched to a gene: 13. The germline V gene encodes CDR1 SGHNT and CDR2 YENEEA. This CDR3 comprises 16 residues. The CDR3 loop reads CASSQAGTGRRDTQYF. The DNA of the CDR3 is TGTGCCAGCAGCCAAGCAGGGACAGGCCGGCGGGATACGCAGTATTTT.

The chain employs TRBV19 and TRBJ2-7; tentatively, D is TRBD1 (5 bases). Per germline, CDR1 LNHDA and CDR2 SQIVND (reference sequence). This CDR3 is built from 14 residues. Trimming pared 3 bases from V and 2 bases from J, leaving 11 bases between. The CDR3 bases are TGTGCCAGTAGTATTGGACACTACACCTACGAGCAGTACTTC. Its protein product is CASSIGHYTYEQYF.